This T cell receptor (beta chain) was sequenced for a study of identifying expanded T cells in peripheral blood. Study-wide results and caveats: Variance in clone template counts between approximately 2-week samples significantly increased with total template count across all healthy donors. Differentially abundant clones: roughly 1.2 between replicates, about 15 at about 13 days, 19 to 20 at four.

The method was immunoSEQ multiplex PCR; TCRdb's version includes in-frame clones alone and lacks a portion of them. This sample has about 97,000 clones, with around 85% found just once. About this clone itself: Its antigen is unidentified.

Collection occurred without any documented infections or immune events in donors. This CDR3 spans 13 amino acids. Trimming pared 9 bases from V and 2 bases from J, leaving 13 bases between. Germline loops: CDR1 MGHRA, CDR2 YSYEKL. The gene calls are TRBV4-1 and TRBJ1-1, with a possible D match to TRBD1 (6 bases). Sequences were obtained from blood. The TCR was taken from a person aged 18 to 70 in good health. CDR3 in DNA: TGCGCCAGTAGGACAGACCAAAACACTGAAGCTTTCTTT. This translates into CASRTDQNTEAFF.